The 9 T cell receptor beta chains presented below share a single source sample, sequenced in a study of long-term antiretroviral therapy in people with HIV. The assay, immunoSEQ v3.0, was run at survey level. Only in-frame clones appear in the TCRdb table, and some are missing; sequencing was by immunoSEQ multiplex PCR. This table holds around 29,000 clones, roughly 96% found once. This material consisted of unsorted PBMCs, taken 5.3 years after starting antiretroviral therapy. The receptor source for this set is a man aged 25 to 45 with HIV.

This clone has just one count. This chain uses TRBV7-3 with TRBJ1-6, with no clear D. From germline, CDR1 is SGHTA and CDR2 FQGTGA. With 2 bases removed from V and 2 bases from J, the gap between germline ends came to 4 bases. There are 14 residues in the CDR3. The chain's CDR3 is CASSLGPYNSPLHF. DNA for the CDR3: TGTGCCAGCAGCTTAGGTCCCTATAATTCACCCCTCCACTTT.

The rearrangement uses TRBV5-6 and TRBJ2-5; D unclear. CDR1 and CDR2 from the germline V gene are SGHDT and YYEEEE. This CDR3 region has 13 residues. The V end was cut by 0 bases, the J end by 5 bases, with 8 bases between. CDR3: CASSLGVGETQYF. CDR3 bases: TGTGCCAGCAGCTTGGGGGTTGGGGAGACCCAGTACTTC. The variable domain in full, with the rest retrieved from reference TRBV5-6 and TRBJ2-5, is DAGVTQSPTHLIKTRGQQVTLRCSPKSGHDTVSWYQQALGQGPQFIFQYYEEEERQRGNFPDRFSGHQFPNYSSELNVNALLLGDSALYLCASSLGVGETQYFGPGTRLLVL.

The chain recombines TRBV7-6 with TRBJ2-2, with D maybe TRBD1 (6 bases). The CDR3 runs 16 residues. Per germline, CDR1 SGHVS and CDR2 FNYEAQ. With 0 bases removed from V and 1 base from J, the gap between germline ends came to 9 bases. The CDR3 is CASSLAPGQNTGELFF. The CDR3 DNA reads as TGTGCCAGCAGCTTAGCTCCGGGACAGAACACCGGGGAGCTGTTTTTT.

The chain joins TRBV12-5 to TRBJ2-7; D gene uncertain. Looked up from germline, CDR1 is LGHNT and CDR2 is FRNRAP. The V and J ends lost 7 bases and 0 bases respectively, with 10 bases between them. CDR3 length: 13 amino acids. Written as DNA, the CDR3 is TGTGCTAGTGCCTGGGGTGCCTCCTACGAGCAGTACTTC. This encodes CASAWGASYEQYF. Using reference TRBV12-5 and TRBJ2-7 for the parts outside the CDR3, the full variable domain is DARVTQTPRHKVTEMGQEVTMRCQPILGHNTVFWYRQTMMQGLELLAYFRNRAPLDDSGMPKDRFSAEMPDATLATLKIQPSEPRDSAVYFCASAWGASYEQYFGPGTRLTVT.

This chain joins TRBV19 and TRBJ1-2, with D uncertain. Trimming took 2 bases from V and 2 from J, leaving 9 bases between them. The germline CDR1 and CDR2 sequences are LNHDA and SQIVND (reference sequence). There are 14 residues in the CDR3. The CDR3 DNA is TGTGCCAGTAGTATATTAGGAAACAACTATGGCTACACCTTC. Its translation is CASSILGNNYGYTF.

This sequence joins TRBV11-2 and TRBJ2-3, with D possibly being TRBD2 (6 bases). V lost 0 bases and J 2 bases, leaving 9 bases between the germline ends. The CDR3 contains 15 residues. Per the germline V gene, CDR1 is SGHAT and CDR2 is FQNNGV. As DNA, the CDR3 is TGTGCCAGCAGCTTAGAAACTAGCTCCACAGATACGCAGTATTTT. It yields the protein CASSLETSSTDTQYF. Full variable domain (remainder filled in from reference TRBV11-2 and TRBJ2-3): EAGVAQSPRYKIIEKRQSVAFWCNPISGHATLYWYQQILGQGPKLLIQFQNNGVVDDSQLPKDRFSAERLKGVDSTLKIQPAKLEDSAVYLCASSLETSSTDTQYFGPGTRLTVL.

V usage is TRBV7-8 and J usage is TRBJ2-3, with TRBD2 matching 8 bases. Germline V gene data show CDR1 as SGHVS and CDR2 as FQNEAQ. V was pared by 5 bases and J by 4 bases, with 5 bases of the junction left unmatched. CDR3 size: 14 residues. The CDR3 sequence is CASSPGLASDTQYF. CDR3 sequence (DNA): TGTGCCAGCAGCCCAGGACTAGCATCAGATACGCAGTATTTT.

The chain joins TRBV13 to TRBJ2-5; TRBD1 might be the D (5 bases). V was pared by 3 bases and J by 3 bases, with 11 bases between. Germline V gives CDR1 PRHDT, CDR2 FYEKMQ (reference sequence). This CDR3 region has 14 residues. DNA for the CDR3: TGTGCCAGCAGCTTTGTAACAGGCGAAGAGACCCAGTACTTC. Residues: CASSFVTGEETQYF.

This rearrangement joins TRBV18 to TRBJ2-1, with unresolved D. Germline CDR1 reads KGHSH; CDR2 reads LQKENI. Trimming cost V 2 bases and J 0 bases, with 5 bases left between them. The CDR3 runs 14 residues. The CDR3 DNA sequence: TGTGCCAGCTCACCAGTCAGCTCCTACAATGAGCAGTTCTTC. It is translated as CASSPVSSYNEQFF. The entire variable domain, with the rest obtained from reference TRBV18 and TRBJ2-1, is as follows: NAGVMQNPRHLVRRRGQEARLRCSPMKGHSHVYWYRQLPEEGLKFMVYLQKENIIDESGMPKERFSAEFPKEGPSILRIQQVVRGDSAAYFCASSPVSSYNEQFFGPGTRLTVL.